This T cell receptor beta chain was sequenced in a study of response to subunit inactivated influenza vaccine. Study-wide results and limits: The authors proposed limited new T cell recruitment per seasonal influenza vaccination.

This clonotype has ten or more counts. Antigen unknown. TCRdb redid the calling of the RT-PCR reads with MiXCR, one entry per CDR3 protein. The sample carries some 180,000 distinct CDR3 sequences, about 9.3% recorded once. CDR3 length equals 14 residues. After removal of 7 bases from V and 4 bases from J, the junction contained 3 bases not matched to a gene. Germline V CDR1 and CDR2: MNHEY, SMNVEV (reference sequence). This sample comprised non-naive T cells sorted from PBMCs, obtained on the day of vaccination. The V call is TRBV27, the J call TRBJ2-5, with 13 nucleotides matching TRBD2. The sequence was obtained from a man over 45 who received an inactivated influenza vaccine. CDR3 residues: CASMRLAGGETQYF. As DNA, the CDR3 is TGTGCCAGCATGAGACTAGCGGGAGGAGAGACCCAGTACTTC.